One TCR beta chain is described in this entry. The CDR3 runs to 14 residues. V trimming: 1 base; J trimming: 3 bases; junction bases outside the gene matches: 0. From germline, CDR1 is LGHDT and CDR2 YNNKEL (reference sequence). The data originate from a study of blood T cell repertoires in COVID-19. The overall study: The analysed material was cDNA or gDNA that came from T cells, B-cell-depleted T cells, or PBMCs.

Sequenced by immunoSEQ multiplex PCR; TCRdb stores in-frame clones only, minus some. The sample records approximately 220,000 clones, 81% being singletons. This clonotype originated in a woman aged 80 or over with acute or convalescent COVID-19. The chain carries TRBV3-1 (or the pseudogene TRBV3-2) and TRBJ2-3; 8 nucleotides line up with TRBD2. The sequenced sample was peripheral blood. The CDR3 DNA reads TGTGCCAGCAGCCAAGTAGCGGGAACAGATACGCAGTATTTT. This codes for CASSQVAGTDTQYF.